This T cell receptor beta chain derives from a study of T cells in Graves' hyperthyroidism and ophthalmopathy. Study information: Upon initial diagnosis and before any treatment, peripheral blood was collected. General observations from the study: Blood also showed most of the thyroid clonotypes that were expanded above 0.001.

Amplified regions were TCR beta CDR3 sequences from RNA transcripts. The study used the HTBI primer set for a first-round RT-PCR of the TCR CDR3. From the multiplex PCR reads, TCRdb called clonotypes with MiXCR, one entry per CDR3 protein. The data contain around 500,000 distinct CDR3 sequences, 20% to 25% of them singletons. The germline gives CDR1 SEHNR, CDR2 FQNEAQ (reference sequence). V was trimmed by 3 bases and J by 4 bases, leaving 12 bases between them. This CDR3 has 14 amino acids. The PBMCs were sourced from fresh peripheral blood (about 10 ml). Of note for this clonotype: Its antigen is still unknown.

The sequence derives from a woman in her 70s with Graves' ophthalmopathy. Material: blood. The V and J genes are TRBV7-9 and TRBJ1-1; D gene unclear. The CDR3 region has the DNA TGTGCCAGCAGCTTCGCGCCCCGTGGCACTGAAGCTTTCTTT. Translated, it gives CASSFAPRGTEAFF.